What follows are 13 T cell receptor beta chains derived from one specimen sequenced in a study of blood T cell repertoires in COVID-19. Generated by immunoSEQ multiplex PCR, the TCRdb table keeps only in-frame clones and is missing some. The sample records 180,000 or so clones, almost 85% being singletons. What was sequenced was PBMCs or T cells enriched from blood (not recorded which). The receptors here all came from a man aged 45-60 years who had recovered from COVID-19.

The chain links TRBV28 to TRBJ1-5; 7 positions agree with TRBD1. Trimming removed 1 base from V and 0 bases from J; junction bases left unmatched: 3. CDR3 length: 16 amino acids. Germline CDR1 MDHEN, CDR2 SYDVKM. The CDR3 sequence: CASSLSGGNSNQPQHF. CDR3 in DNA: TGTGCCAGCAGTTTATCAGGGGGGAATAGCAATCAGCCCCAGCATTTT. Full variable domain (rest looked up from reference TRBV28 and TRBJ1-5): DVKVTQSSRYLVKRTGEKVFLECVQDMDHENMFWYRQDPGLGLRLIYFSYDVKMKEKGDIPEGYSVSREKKERFSLILESASTNQTSMYLCASSLSGGNSNQPQHFGDGTRLSIL.

In its sample, this clone was seen once. V and J are TRBV19 and TRBJ2-1; 8 bases are a match to TRBD2. There are 16 residues in the CDR3. The J segment lost 10 bases and the V segment lost 3 bases, leaving 14 bases of the junction unmatched. The germline gives CDR1 LNHDA, CDR2 SQIVND (reference sequence). CDR3 in amino acids: CASSITPSGRSGEQFF. The CDR3 DNA sequence: TGTGCCAGTAGTATCACTCCCAGCGGGAGAAGTGGCGAGCAGTTCTTC.

The V call is TRBV28, the J call TRBJ2-4; 10 bases fit TRBD1. The CDR3 is 14 residues long. Germline values: CDR1 MDHEN, CDR2 SYDVKM. Unmatched junction bases numbered 8, after V lost 6 bases and J lost 9 bases. The CDR3 is CASRNSGQGIIQYF. The CDR3, as DNA: TGTGCCAGCAGAAACTCGGGACAGGGGATCATTCAGTACTTC.

The chain combines TRBV24-1 with TRBJ2-1, with TRBD1 matching 10 bases. CDR3 length: 17 amino acids. Germline values: CDR1 KGHDR, CDR2 SFDVKD. The trim removed 4 bases at V and 8 bases at J, leaving 13 bases unmatched. The CDR3 DNA reads TGTGCCACCAGTGAGTTGAGAGGGACAGGGGTTTTCGATGAGCAGTTCTTC. It translates to CATSELRGTGVFDEQFF.

The rearrangement uses TRBV7-9 and TRBJ1-1; 9 bases align to TRBD1. In germline, CDR1 is SEHNR, CDR2 FQNEAQ (reference sequence). The CDR3 runs to 13 residues. After removal of 10 bases from V and 4 bases from J, the junction contained 7 bases not matched to a gene. The CDR3 here is CAIGGTGSTEAFF. Written as DNA, the CDR3 is TGTGCCATTGGGGGGACAGGGAGCACTGAAGCTTTCTTT.

The chain joins TRBV18 to TRBJ2-7; D possibly corresponds to TRBD1 (5 bases). CDR1 and CDR2 (germline): KGHSH, LQKENI. Trimming removed 3 bases at V and 2 bases at J, with 8 bases between. The CDR3 sequence is 13 residues long. CDR3 nucleotides: TGTGCCAGCTCACCTGGGGCGACCTACGAGCAGTACTTC. This sequence encodes CASSPGATYEQYF.

CDR3 bases: TGTGCCAGCAGCGGGGGGGCAGGGGCAGCGGCCCAAGAGACCCAGTACTTC. As protein: CASSGGAGAAAQETQYF. The rearrangement links TRBV7-2 to TRBJ2-5, with a possible D match to TRBD2 (7 bases). Trimming took off 5 bases at V and 1 base at J, with 20 bases between the two ends. CDR3 length: 17 residues. Per the germline V gene, CDR1 is SGHTA and CDR2 is FQGNSA.

The chain carries TRBV15 and TRBJ2-5, with 7 bases fitting TRBD1. The V gene's germline CDR1 is LNHNV and CDR2 YYDKDF (reference sequence). The CDR3 length is 16 residues. V gave up 3 bases and J gave up 4 bases; unmatched junction bases: 11. CDR3 sequence reads: CATSRDIPGQTETQYF. As DNA, the CDR3 is TGTGCCACCAGCAGGGACATCCCGGGACAGACAGAGACCCAGTACTTC.

This chain connects TRBV2 to TRBJ2-1; D is possibly TRBD2 (5 bases). V lost 6 bases to trimming and J lost 5 bases, with 8 bases between them. The CDR3 covers 12 residues. The V gene's germline CDR1 is SNHLY and CDR2 FYNNEI. The CDR3 DNA reads as TGTGCCAGCAGCTTACTAGACAATGAGCAGTTCTTC. The encoded protein is CASSLLDNEQFF.

This chain connects TRBV6-2 or TRBV6-3 to TRBJ2-2; D is perhaps TRBD2 (6 bases). V lost 5 bases and J 0 bases, leaving 16 bases between the germline ends. The CDR3 spans 17 residues. The V gene's germline CDR1 is MNHEY and CDR2 SVGEGT. This chain's CDR3 is CASSELAGPANTGELFF. DNA for the CDR3: TGTGCCAGCAGTGAGTTGGCGGGACCAGCGAACACCGGGGAGCTGTTTTTT.

This chain connects TRBV3-1 (or the pseudogene TRBV3-2) to TRBJ1-2, with TRBD1 matching over 10 bases. V lost 0 bases, J lost 6 bases, and 7 bases stayed unmatched. Germline CDR1 and CDR2: LGHDT and YNNKEL (reference sequence). The CDR3 has 16 amino acids. This chain's CDR3 is CASSQDKWTGGHGYTF. DNA for the CDR3: TGTGCCAGCAGCCAAGATAAGTGGACAGGGGGGCATGGCTACACCTTC.

The V gene is TRBV9, the J gene TRBJ1-1, with 9 positions matching TRBD1. The length of the CDR3 is 14 residues. In germline, CDR1 is SGDLS, CDR2 YYNGEE. Trimming took 3 bases from V and 2 from J; bases not matched to a gene: 2. CDR3 protein: CASSEGQGNTEAFF. CDR3 DNA sequence: TGTGCCAGCAGCGAGGGACAGGGTAACACTGAAGCTTTCTTT.

The chain couples TRBV28 to TRBJ1-2; maybe TRBD1 (6 bases). The CDR3 spans 14 residues. V lost 6 bases, J lost 5 bases, and 16 bases lay in between. From germline, CDR1 is MDHEN and CDR2 SYDVKM. The CDR3 here is CASSLRGAGYGYTF. CDR3 bases: TGTGCCAGCAGCCTTCGGGGGGCTGGGTATGGCTACACCTTC.